The clone carrying this T cell receptor beta chain was recorded only once. Its target is not known. The CDR3 is made up of 14 amino acids. Germline V lookup: CDR1 MNHNS, CDR2 SASEGT. Regarding donors, all were healthy bone marrow donors. This sample is drawn from a study of cytomegalovirus exposure and HLA in healthy donors. Study-level background: As an earlier analysis found, about 190 million T cells yielded 95 million to 130 million unique TCR beta sequences.

Study outcomes and limitations: In an earlier analysis, productive rearrangement rates for most beta V segments clustered near 87% or 30%.

Amplification used 60 Vbeta primers and 13 Jbeta primers. Data came from immunoSEQ multiplex PCR; TCRdb stores just in-frame clones and leaves some out. This sample has under 150,000 clones, with under 85% found just once. The sample was PBMCs. This chain links TRBV6-1 with TRBJ2-3; TRBD2 matches 8 bases. The receptor's source is a woman aged 40 to 55 in good health and CMV-seropositive. The CDR3 sequence: CAVKAGARTDTQYF. The CDR3 nucleotides read TGTGCGGTAAAAGCGGGGGCCAGGACGGATACGCAGTATTTT.